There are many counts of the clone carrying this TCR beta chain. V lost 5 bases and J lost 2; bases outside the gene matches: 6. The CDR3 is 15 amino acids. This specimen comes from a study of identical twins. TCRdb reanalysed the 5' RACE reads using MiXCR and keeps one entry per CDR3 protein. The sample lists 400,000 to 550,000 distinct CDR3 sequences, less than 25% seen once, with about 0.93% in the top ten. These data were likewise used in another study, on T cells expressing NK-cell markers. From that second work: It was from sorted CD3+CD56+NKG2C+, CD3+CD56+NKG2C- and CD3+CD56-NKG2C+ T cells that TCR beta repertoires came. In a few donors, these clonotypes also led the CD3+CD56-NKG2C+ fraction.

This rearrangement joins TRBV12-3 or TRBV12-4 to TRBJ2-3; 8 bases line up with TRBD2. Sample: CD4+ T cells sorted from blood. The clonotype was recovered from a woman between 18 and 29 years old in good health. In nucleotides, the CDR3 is TGTGCCAGCAGTCCGACTAGCGCCTACACAGATACGCAGTATTTT. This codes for CASSPTSAYTDTQYF.